This entry is about one T cell receptor (beta chain). Germline lookup yields CDR1 LGHNA and CDR2 YSLEER. The junction had 8 bases not matched to a gene; V was cut back by 4 bases and J by 2 bases. CDR3 length: 16 residues. This entry is derived from a study of blood T cell repertoires in COVID-19. The protocol was immunoSEQ multiplex PCR, while the TCRdb copy is restricted to in-frame clones and leaves out a portion. The repertoire has 250,000 to 350,000 clones, about 85% of them found once; the top ten carry 5.5% to 7%. Sequencing used PBMCs or T cells enriched from blood (not recorded which). The chain joins TRBV4-3 to TRBJ1-5, with 7 bases identical to TRBD1. This TCR derives from a young woman who had recovered from COVID-19. The CDR3 DNA follows: TGCGCCAGCAGCCCACGATTCGGACAGGGCAATCAGCCCCAGCATTTT. It yields the protein CASSPRFGQGNQPQHF.